These 8 T cell receptor beta chains were all obtained from the same sample, sequenced in a study of T cells in Graves' hyperthyroidism and ophthalmopathy. There were TCR beta CDR3 regions amplified from RNA transcripts. TCR CDR3 regions were first amplified by RT-PCR with HTBI primers. From the multiplex PCR reads, TCRdb called clonotypes with MiXCR, one entry per CDR3 protein. The sample lists hundreds of thousands of distinct CDR3 sequences, around 13% occurring once. The sequenced sample consisted of blood. The receptor source for this set is a woman between 18 and 29 years old with Graves' hyperthyroidism.

This clonotype has ten or more counts. The chain links TRBV3-1 to TRBJ2-3, with TRBD2 matching 8 bases. After removal of 1 base from V and 4 bases from J, the junction contained 4 bases not matched to a gene. CDR1 is LGHDT and CDR2 is YNNKEL in the germline V gene (reference sequence). This CDR3 is 15 amino acids long. The CDR3 spells CASSQVAGGPDTQYF. The CDR3 DNA follows: TGTGCCAGCAGCCAAGTTGCGGGGGGCCCAGATACGCAGTATTTT.

This clonotype has ten or more counts. J is TRBJ2-7 and V is TRBV29-1, with D possibly TRBD1 on 5 matching bases. This CDR3 is built from 11 residues. Trimming left V 4 bases short and J 6 bases short, with 10 bases between. Germline V gives CDR1 SQVTM, CDR2 ANQGSEA. The CDR3 is CSVVSGIEQYF. The CDR3 region has the DNA TGCAGCGTTGTATCAGGGATCGAGCAGTACTTC.

This clonotype has just a few counts. In DNA, the CDR3 is TGTGCCAGTAGTATCCAAACAGAAAACTATGGCTACACCTTC. Translating it yields CASSIQTENYGYTF. This chain joins TRBV19 and TRBJ1-2; no firm D call. Germline V gene data show CDR1 as LNHDA and CDR2 as SQIVND (reference sequence). V lost 3 bases, J lost 2 bases, and 10 bases lay in between. There are 14 residues in the CDR3.

The CDR3 loop is CASSLRDRGYQETQYF. CDR3 in DNA: TGTGCCAGCAGTTTACGGGACAGGGGGTACCAAGAGACCCAGTACTTC. The chain couples TRBV28 to TRBJ2-5, with TRBD1 matching 11 bases. The germline gives CDR1 MDHEN, CDR2 SYDVKM. This CDR3 has 16 amino acids. V lost 2 bases to trimming and J lost 0 bases; unmatched junction nucleotides: 2.

This clonotype was detected ten times or more. The V gene is TRBV7-2, the J gene TRBJ2-7; D is unclear. V dropped 3 bases and J dropped 3 bases, with 15 bases sitting between them. CDR1 and CDR2 from the germline V gene are SGHTA and FQGNSA. This CDR3 has 15 amino acids. CDR3 in DNA: TGTGCCAGCAGCTTTCTTCTGGGAAATGACTACGAGCAGTACTTC. It encodes CASSFLLGNDYEQYF.

This clonotype occurred once. The chain carries TRBV28 and TRBJ1-1; D ambiguous. The V end lost 3 bases, the J end lost 3 bases, and 11 bases lay between the germline ends. Germline lookup yields CDR1 MDHEN and CDR2 SYDVKM. The CDR3 extends over 14 amino acids. The CDR3: CASSFRQQYTEAFF. Here the CDR3 DNA reads TGTGCCAGCAGTTTTCGGCAGCAGTACACTGAAGCTTTCTTT.

The chain combines TRBV7-2 with TRBJ2-3; D is possibly TRBD1 (5 bases). V was clipped by 7 bases and J by 2 bases, with 10 bases between them. This CDR3 contains 13 residues. From germline, CDR1 is SGHTA and CDR2 FQGNSA. In DNA form, the CDR3 reads TGTGCCAGCAACCAGGGCCTCACAGATACGCAGTATTTT. Translated, it gives CASNQGLTDTQYF.

This clonotype has at least ten counts. The chain joins TRBV25-1 to TRBJ2-1, with 11 bases matching TRBD2. From germline, CDR1 is MGHDK and CDR2 SYGVNS. The CDR3 runs 20 residues. Trimming took 4 bases from V and 2 from J; bases not matched to a gene: 16. The CDR3 DNA follows: TGTGCCAGCAGTGCCTTTAAGTTGGGTAGCGGGAGGGGACCCTACAATGAGCAGTTCTTC. Translating gives CASSAFKLGSGRGPYNEQFF.